Below, 9 T cell receptor beta chains from the same sample are listed, as sequenced in a study of CD8+ T cells in alopecia areata. As the sequencing template, cDNA was produced by extracting RNA and reverse transcribing it. Here immunoSEQ multiplex PCR was the method, and the copy in TCRdb shows in-frame clones only, minus some. Here the sample spans 110,000 to 150,000 clones, roughly 50% being singletons. Specimen: CD4+ T cells sorted from blood, collected at week 0. The source of these receptors is a human donor with alopecia areata.

This clone has more than one count but fewer than ten. The chain carries TRBV18 and TRBJ1-1; 7 bases match TRBD1. Germline V gene data show CDR1 as KGHSH and CDR2 as LQKENI. The CDR3 is 16 residues long. V shed 2 bases and J 4 bases; nucleotides not matched to a gene: 10. The chain's CDR3 is CASSPSSEGASTEAFF. The CDR3, as DNA: TGTGCCAGCTCACCATCTAGTGAGGGGGCGAGCACTGAAGCTTTCTTT.

The sample holds a few counts of this clone. The chain uses TRBV5-4 and TRBJ2-3; 7 bases are a match to TRBD2. The germline CDR1 and CDR2 sequences are SGHNT and YYREEE (reference sequence). The J segment lost 0 bases and the V segment lost 3 bases, leaving 7 bases of the junction unmatched. The CDR3 length is 16 residues. DNA of the CDR3: TGTGCCAGCAGCTCCGCTAGCGGAACGAGCACAGATACGCAGTATTTT. This gives the protein CASSSASGTSTDTQYF.

The rearrangement links TRBV7-9 to TRBJ1-2, with 11 nucleotides matching TRBD1. This CDR3 contains 15 residues. V lost 1 base to trimming and J lost 8 bases; unmatched junction nucleotides: 6. Germline V gene data show CDR1 as SEHNR and CDR2 as FQNEAQ (reference sequence). The CDR3 region is CASSLGTGGEQGYTF. CDR3 nucleotide sequence: TGTGCCAGCAGCTTAGGGACAGGGGGCGAACAGGGCTACACCTTC.

This CDR3 is CAWSVRRAAEAFF. CDR3 bases: TGTGCCTGGAGTGTAAGGAGGGCAGCTGAAGCTTTCTTT. The chain links TRBV30 to TRBJ1-1; D not certain. Trimming left V 0 bases short and J 6 bases short, with 11 bases between. The CDR3 covers 13 residues. Germline V lookup: CDR1 GTSNPN, CDR2 SVGIG (reference sequence).

This clone was picked up a small number of times. The rearrangement joins TRBV9 to TRBJ2-3; D not resolved. Germline V CDR1 and CDR2: SGDLS, YYNGEE. Between the trimmed V and J ends, which lost 5 bases and 2 bases, there was a span of 18 bases. The CDR3 totals 16 residues. The chain's CDR3 is CASSPTDGEPTDTQYF. The CDR3 DNA reads TGTGCCAGCAGTCCTACTGACGGCGAACCCACAGATACGCAGTATTTT.

The J gene is TRBJ2-3, the V gene TRBV10-2; TRBD2 aligns across 10 bases. The CDR3 runs to 13 residues. Germline V CDR1 and CDR2: WSHSY, SAAADI. V trimming: 5 bases; J trimming: 9 bases; junction bases outside the gene matches: 5. CDR3 protein: CASSSGGAVTQYF. Written as DNA, the CDR3 is TGCGCCAGCAGTAGCGGGGGGGCGGTAACGCAGTATTTT.

This clone came up a few times. The J gene is TRBJ1-2, the V gene TRBV6-5; D gene unclear. V was shortened by 3 bases and J by 5 bases, with 13 bases between the two germline ends. This CDR3 spans 14 amino acids. CDR1 is MNHEY and CDR2 is SVGAGI in the germline V gene. In DNA, the CDR3 is TGTGCCAGCAGTTATCGGACGGGCGGGTATGGCTACACCTTC. Its protein product is CASSYRTGGYGYTF.

The chain employs TRBV29-1 and TRBJ1-1; TRBD1 aligns across 8 bases. The junction had 12 bases not matched to a gene; V was cut back by 6 bases and J by 6 bases. This CDR3 comprises 14 residues. Germline V lookup: CDR1 SQVTM, CDR2 ANQGSEA. CDR3 nucleotides: TGCAGCGTCGCCGTATCAGGGGGCGCGGCTGAAGCTTTCTTT. It translates to CSVAVSGGAAEAFF. The variable domain in full, completed from reference TRBV29-1 and TRBJ1-1, reads SAVISQKPSRDICQRGTSLTIQCQVDSQVTMMFWYRQQPGQSLTLIATANQGSEATYESGFVIDKFPISRPNLTFSTLTVSNMSPEDSSIYLCSVAVSGGAAEAFFGQGTRLTVV.

This clone was found once. The J gene is TRBJ1-2, the V gene TRBV6-5; D is unclear. CDR1 is MNHEY and CDR2 is SVGAGI in the germline V gene. The CDR3 is 12 residues long. V was pared by 7 bases and J by 5 bases, with 11 bases between. This chain's CDR3 is CASNRVEYGYTF. The CDR3 DNA is TGTGCCAGCAATCGGGTGGAATATGGCTACACCTTC.